These T cell receptor beta chains were read from a single sample in a study of blood T cell repertoires in COVID-19. The repertoire was sequenced with immunoSEQ multiplex PCR; TCRdb's copy has only in-frame clones and lacks some. Of tens of thousands of clones detected, 92% appear once; the ten largest clones hold roughly a third. Sequencing used peripheral blood. Source of these receptors: a man in his 70s with active COVID-19. Both conserved end residues are part of each CDR3. The D gene is left open where the match is weak. Part of the rows lack a size; the others show once, few, many or a class for expanded clones.

TRBD1	TRBV9	TRBJ2-3	NA	TGTGCCAGCAGCGCACAGGGGGCGCTTAGGTTAAGCACAGATACGCAGTATTTT	CASSAQGALRLSTDTQYF
NA	TRBV27	TRBJ1-5	NA	TGTGCCAGCAGTTTAAACAGCATAAAGCCCCAGCATTTT	CASSLNSIKPQHF
TRBD1	TRBV24-1	TRBJ1-5	NA	TGTGCCACCAGTGATTCCGGACAGGGGGGTCAGCCCCAGCATTTT	CATSDSGQGGQPQHF
NA	TRBV18	TRBJ2-3	NA	TGTGCCAGCTCACCCCCTGTGTACGGGACAGATACGCAGTATTTT	CASSPPVYGTDTQYF
NA	TRBV18	TRBJ2-7	NA	TGTGCCAGCTCACCGAGACAGGCCCTCGGCCTTTCTTACGAGCAGTACTTC	CASSPRQALGLSYEQYF
TRBD1	TRBV7-2	TRBJ1-2	NA	TGTGCCAGCAGCTTCTCTACAGGGGAAGGCTACACCTTC	CASSFSTGEGYTF
NA	TRBV4-1	TRBJ1-3	NA	TGCGCCAGCAGCCAAGATTTGACCCAGGGAGGAACTGGAAACACCATATATTTT	CASSQDLTQGGTGNTIYF
TRBD1	TRBV7-2	TRBJ1-2	NA	TGTGCCAGCAGTAATACAGGGGTAGGTGGCTACACCTTC	CASSNTGVGGYTF
TRBD1	TRBV28	TRBJ2-7	NA	TGTGCCAGCAGTTTGGACAGGGCTCGGTCCGAGCAGTACTTC	CASSLDRARSEQYF
NA	TRBV4-1	TRBJ1-5	NA	TGCGCCAGCAGCCAACACACGAGCAATCAGCCCCAGCATTTT	CASSQHTSNQPQHF
NA	TRBV29-1	TRBJ2-2	once	TGCAGCGCCCGGGACACGGGATTCACCGGGGAGCTGTTTTTT	CSARDTGFTGELFF
NA	TRBV6-5	TRBJ2-6	NA	TGTGCCACAATACAGGGACCGACTGGGGCCAACGTCCTGACTTTC	CATIQGPTGANVLTF
NA	TRBV30	TRBJ2-6	NA	TGTGCCTGGAGTGTACTTGCTGGGGCCAACGTCCTGACTTTC	CAWSVLAGANVLTF
NA	TRBV5-3	TRBJ1-1	NA	TGTGCCAGAAGCTTGTTACAGGGGAACACTGAAGCTTTCTTT	CARSLLQGNTEAFF
TRBD1	TRBV4-3	TRBJ1-6	NA	TGCGCCAGCAGCCAAGCGCCAGGGGGAAATTCACCCCTCCACTTT	CASSQAPGGNSPLHF
TRBD1	TRBV7-6	TRBJ2-5	NA	TGTGCCAGCAGCTTACTTCAGGGGGCTGGAGAGACCCAGTACTTC	CASSLLQGAGETQYF
TRBD1	TRBV6-5	TRBJ1-1	few	TGTGCCAGCAGGGACAGGGGCGGGGGGAACACTGAAGCTTTCTTT	CASRDRGGGNTEAFF
NA	TRBV30	TRBJ2-7	NA	TGTGCCTGGAGTTACGGAGTCTACGAGCAGTACTTC	CAWSYGVYEQYF
TRBD2	TRBV2	TRBJ2-7	NA	TGTGCCAAACGGGCTAGCGGGGCCTACGAGCAGTACTTC	CAKRASGAYEQYF
NA	TRBV7-2	TRBJ1-5	NA	TGTGCCAGCAGCTCACCGGGGGGTCAGCCCCAGCATTTT	CASSSPGGQPQHF
TRBD2	TRBV19	TRBJ2-7	NA	TGTGCCAGTAGCGCGGGGGACTACGAGCAGTACTTC	CASSAGDYEQYF
NA	TRBV12-3/TRBV12-4	TRBJ2-1	once	TGTGCCAGCGGTTCAAACTACAATGAGCAGTTCTTC	CASGSNYNEQFF
NA	TRBV4-2	TRBJ1-4	NA	TGTGCCAGCAGCCCAGTTAATGAAAAACTGTTTTTT	CASSPVNEKLFF